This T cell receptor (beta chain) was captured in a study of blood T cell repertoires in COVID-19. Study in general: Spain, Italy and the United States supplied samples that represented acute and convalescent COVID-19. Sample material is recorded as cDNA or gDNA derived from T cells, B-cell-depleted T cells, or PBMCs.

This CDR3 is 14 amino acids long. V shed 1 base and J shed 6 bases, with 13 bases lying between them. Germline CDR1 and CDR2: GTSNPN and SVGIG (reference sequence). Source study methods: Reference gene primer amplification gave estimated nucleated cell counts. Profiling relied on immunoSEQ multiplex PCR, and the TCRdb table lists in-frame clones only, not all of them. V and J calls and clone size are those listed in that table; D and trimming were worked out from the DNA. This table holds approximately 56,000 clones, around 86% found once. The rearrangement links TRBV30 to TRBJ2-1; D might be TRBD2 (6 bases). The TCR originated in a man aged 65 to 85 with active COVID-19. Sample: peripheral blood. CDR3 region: CAWSEWEEFNEQFF. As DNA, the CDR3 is TGTGCCTGGAGTGAATGGGAGGAGTTCAATGAGCAGTTCTTC.